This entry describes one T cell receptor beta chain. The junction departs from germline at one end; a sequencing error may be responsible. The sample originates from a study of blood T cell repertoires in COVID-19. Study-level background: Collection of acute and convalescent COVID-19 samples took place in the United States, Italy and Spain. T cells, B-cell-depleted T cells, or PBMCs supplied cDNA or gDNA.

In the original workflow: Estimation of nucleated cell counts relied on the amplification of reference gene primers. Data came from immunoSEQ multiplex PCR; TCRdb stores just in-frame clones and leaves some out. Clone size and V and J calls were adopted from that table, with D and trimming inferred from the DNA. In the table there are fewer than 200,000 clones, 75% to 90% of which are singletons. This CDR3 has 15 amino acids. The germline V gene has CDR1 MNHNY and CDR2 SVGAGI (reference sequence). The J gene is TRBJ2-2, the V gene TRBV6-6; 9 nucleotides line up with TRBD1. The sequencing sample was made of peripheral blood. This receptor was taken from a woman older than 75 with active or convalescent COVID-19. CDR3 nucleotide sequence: TGTGCCGGCAGTTACTCCCGACAGGGGGCCGGGGAGCTGTTTTTT. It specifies CAGSYSRQGAGELFF.